This T cell receptor beta chain was sequenced during a study of T and B cells in COVID-19 patients. Study overall: Blood was sampled from COVID-19 patients who were either actively infected or recovered.

TRB rearrangements were amplified by multiplex PCR with BIOMED2 TRB-A/B primers. TCRdb independently ran MiXCR on the multiplex PCR reads; one entry per CDR3 protein. Counted here are about 13,000 distinct CDR3 sequences, 25% occurring once; the ten biggest clones make up around 4%. Study-wide findings and caveats: Patients with COVID-19 reportedly showed strongly skewed T cell receptor beta variable and joining gene usage. Clonality of TRB repertoires was high in active COVID-19; recovery brought above-healthy diversity and richness.

Each TRB amplification used roughly 240-550 ng of genomic DNA from blood. CDR3 size: 14 residues. Germline CDR1 reads SGHTS; CDR2 reads YDEGEE. V was trimmed by 1 base and J by 6 bases, leaving 14 bases between them. Details on this clonotype: Antigen unknown.

The clonotype comes from a human donor who had recovered from COVID-19. This sequence joins TRBV5-8 and TRBJ2-7; weak D call: TRBD1 (5 bases). Sequenced: blood. The CDR3 region has the DNA TGTGCCAGCAGCTTGACCCGGACATCCGGCGAGCAGTACTTC. It is translated as CASSLTRTSGEQYF.